The T cell receptor beta chain under discussion was sequenced for a study of cytomegalovirus exposure and HLA in healthy donors. The overall study: The Caucasian-associated ancestry cluster contained about 80% of the roughly 370 genotyped donors.

Study-level results: For most TCR sequences rarity was the rule, although some public TCRs occurred in many donors. Later analysis identified a missense DCLRE1C variant that was linked to TCR beta V- and J-gene trimming. It was reported that the classifier diagnosed cytomegalovirus status with high specificity and sensitivity in both the original and validation cohorts.

Remarks on this clone: Its specificity is not known.

In the PCR, 60 Vbeta and 13 Jbeta primers were used. Sequencing was performed with immunoSEQ multiplex PCR; in TCRdb, only in-frame clones are kept and a portion is missing. The table records approximately 190,000 clones, over 70% of them present only once. Trimming cost V 10 bases and J 1 base, with 13 bases left between them. This CDR3 has 14 residues. The V gene's germline CDR1 is MNHNS and CDR2 SASEGT. This sequence joins TRBV6-1 and TRBJ2-2; perhaps TRBD1 as D (5 bases). The sample taken for sequencing was PBMCs. The TCR originated in a man between 45 and 60 years old in good health and CMV-seronegative. The CDR3 region is CATLLGQNTGELFF. The CDR3 region has the DNA TGTGCCACCCTCCTAGGACAGAACACCGGGGAGCTGTTTTTT.